The rows below give T cell receptor beta chains drawn from one sample of a study of blood T cell repertoires in COVID-19. TCRdb keeps only in-frame clones here, not all; method: immunoSEQ multiplex PCR. Of about 51,000 clones in the sample, about 86% were seen once. Sequencing used peripheral blood. The receptors shown here come from a man aged 80 or over with active COVID-19. CDR3s include the opening cysteine and the closing phenylalanine or tryptophan. The D gene is left open where the match is weak. Clone sizes are given selectively: once, few, many, or a class where the clone is expanded.

V gene,J gene,clone size,CDR3 length,D gene,CDR3 DNA,CDR3 protein
TRBV5-8,TRBJ2-5,once,15,.,TGTGCCAGCAGCTCCTTCAGCCGAGCCAGGGAGACCCAGTACTTC,CASSSFSRARETQYF
TRBV6-6,TRBJ1-2,.,14,.,TGTGCCAGCAGTTACAAGACAGGCGCACATGGCTACACCTTC,CASSYKTGAHGYTF
TRBV15,TRBJ1-2,few,14,.,TGTGCCACCAGCAGAGATGCAGGGGTCTATGGCTACACCTTC,CATSRDAGVYGYTF
TRBV9,TRBJ1-5,few,13,.,TGTGCCAGCAGCGTCTCGGGTGAGAAGCCCCAGCATTTT,CASSVSGEKPQHF
TRBV7-6,TRBJ1-1,.,15,TRBD1,TGTGCCAGCAGCTTAGCGACAGGGATGAACACTGAAGCTTTCTTT,CASSLATGMNTEAFF
TRBV7-8,TRBJ2-1,.,16,TRBD2,TGTGCCAGCAGCTTAGCGGTAGCGGGAGGGTACAATGAGCAGTTCTTC,CASSLAVAGGYNEQFF
TRBV7-9,TRBJ2-7,.,18,TRBD2,TGTGCCAGCAGCTTATTTGGCCGACTAGCGGAGAACTCCTACGAGCAGTACTTC,CASSLFGRLAENSYEQYF
TRBV14,TRBJ1-6,once,16,.,TGTGCCAGCAGCCAAGATCGGGGAGACTATAATTCACCCCTCCACTTT,CASSQDRGDYNSPLHF
TRBV11-2,TRBJ2-5,.,17,TRBD1,TGTGCCAGCAGCTTAGGGGGCGGCAGGGGGCTATCTGGGACCCAGTACTTC,CASSLGGGRGLSGTQYF
TRBV19,TRBJ2-3,.,15,TRBD2,TGTGCCAGTACCCCGGGCAGGGAGCGGGGAGATACGCAGTATTTT,CASTPGRERGDTQYF
TRBV5-1,TRBJ1-1,.,13,.,TGCGCCAGCAGTTATACCGGGAACACTGAAGCTTTCTTT,CASSYTGNTEAFF
TRBV7-9,TRBJ1-1,.,11,.,TGTGCCAGCAGCTTCAGTACTGAAGCTTTCTTT,CASSFSTEAFF
TRBV5-6,TRBJ2-7,once,14,.,TGTGCCAGCAGGACCCTAGAATCACCCTACGAGCAGTACTTC,CASRTLESPYEQYF
TRBV7-2,TRBJ1-4,.,17,.,TGTGCCAGCAGCTTAGATACGGAACAGGGCGTGAAGGAAAAACTGTTTTTT,CASSLDTEQGVKEKLFF
TRBV25-1,TRBJ2-3,.,14,.,TGTGCCAGCAGTCCCGGGGATTCAACAGATACGCAGTATTTT,CASSPGDSTDTQYF
TRBV12-3/TRBV12-4,TRBJ1-6,.,11,.,TGTGCCAGCAGTATTACAGAGATACTCCACTTT,CASSITEILHF
TRBV3-1/TRBV3-2,TRBJ2-1,.,15,.,TGTGCCAGCAGCCAAGAGTTAACTCTATACAATGAGCAGTTCTTC,CASSQELTLYNEQFF
TRBV24-1,TRBJ2-3,.,14,.,TGTGCCACCAGTGATTTAGCGGTTACAGATACGCAGTATTTT,CATSDLAVTDTQYF
TRBV14,TRBJ2-1,.,16,.,TGTGCCAGCAGCCAAGATGGGGGGTATATCTACAATGAGCAGTTCTTC,CASSQDGGYIYNEQFF
TRBV2,TRBJ2-5,.,11,.,TGTGCCAGCATAGCGCAAGAGACCCAGTACTTC,CASIAQETQYF
TRBV14,TRBJ2-5,.,13,.,TGTGCCAGCAGCCCGTACACACAAGAGACCCAGTACTTC,CASSPYTQETQYF
TRBV5-6,TRBJ2-5,.,14,TRBD2,TGTGCCAGCAGCTTTGCGGGAGGCCTGGAGACCCAGTACTTC,CASSFAGGLETQYF
TRBV5-4,TRBJ1-3,few,14,.,TGTGCCAGCAGCCGCCAGTACTCTGGAAACACCATATATTTT,CASSRQYSGNTIYF
TRBV7-9,TRBJ1-3,.,13,.,TGTGCCAGCAGCTTTTCAGGGCCCAACACCATATATTTT,CASSFSGPNTIYF
TRBV11-2,TRBJ1-1,.,13,.,TGTGCCAGCAGCTTAGTCCCGGACACTGAAGCTTTCTTT,CASSLVPDTEAFF
TRBV9,TRBJ2-5,.,14,.,TGTGCCAGCAGCCCTTTGTCAGGGGCAGAGACCCAGTACTTC,CASSPLSGAETQYF
TRBV3-1/TRBV3-2,TRBJ2-5,.,12,TRBD1,TGTGCCAGCAGCCAAGAAAGACAGGGTGAGGACTTC,CASSQERQGEDF
TRBV9,TRBJ1-3,once,15,TRBD1,TGTGCCAGCAGCGTAGGAGACAGGGCTGGAAACACCATATATTTT,CASSVGDRAGNTIYF
TRBV5-1,TRBJ2-5,.,14,.,TGCGCCAGCAGCTCCGGATCGGGGGACGAGACCCAGTACTTC,CASSSGSGDETQYF
TRBV7-2,TRBJ2-1,.,14,TRBD1,TGTGCCAGCAGCGGACAGGGCTCCTACAATGAGCAGTTCTTC,CASSGQGSYNEQFF
TRBV28,TRBJ2-3,.,15,TRBD2,TGTGCCAGCAGTCCGGGACTAGCGGGAGGAGATACGCAGTATTTT,CASSPGLAGGDTQYF
TRBV4-2,TRBJ2-7,.,15,TRBD1,TGTGCCAGCAGCTTCGACAGGGAGAGGTCCTACGAGCAGTACTTC,CASSFDRERSYEQYF
TRBV6-1,TRBJ1-5,.,15,TRBD1,TGTGCCAGCAGTGAAGCCGGGACAGTCAATCAGCCCCAGCATTTT,CASSEAGTVNQPQHF
TRBV7-2,TRBJ1-5,.,13,.,TGTGCCAGCAGCCCGCGGTTGGGTCAGCCCCAGCATTTT,CASSPRLGQPQHF
TRBV6-4,TRBJ2-3,.,18,.,TGTGCCAGCAGCGCCTTCGGGAGCGGAGTGGGTGGCACAGATACGCAGTATTTT,CASSAFGSGVGGTDTQYF
TRBV2,TRBJ1-2,.,14,TRBD1,TGTGCCAGCAGGACACAGGGGACCCTTGATGGCTACACCTTC,CASRTQGTLDGYTF
TRBV3-1/TRBV3-2,TRBJ1-4,.,17,.,TGTGCCAGCAGCCTCCCGGTGGGGGGAGTCAGTACTGAAAAACTGTTTTTT,CASSLPVGGVSTEKLFF
TRBV14,TRBJ2-1,.,20,TRBD2,TGTGCCAGCAGCCCGGGGACTAGCGGGAGGGCCGTTCTTACCTACAATGAGCAGTTCTTC,CASSPGTSGRAVLTYNEQFF
TRBV12-3/TRBV12-4,TRBJ1-1,.,12,.,TGTGCCAGCACCTCGACAGGCTATGAAGCTTTCTTT,CASTSTGYEAFF
TRBV19,TRBJ1-5,few,15,TRBD1,TGTGCCAGCCTGGGGACAGGGTTTTTCAATCAGCCCCAGCATTTT,CASLGTGFFNQPQHF
TRBV18,TRBJ1-5,.,13,.,TGTGCCAGCTCCTCAGGGTGGGATCAGCCCCAGCATTTT,CASSSGWDQPQHF
TRBV6-6,TRBJ2-1,once,16,TRBD2,TGTGCCAGCAGGACGGATCTTAGCGGGAGCCCCAATGAGCAGTTCTTC,CASRTDLSGSPNEQFF
TRBV7-2,TRBJ2-3,.,15,.,TGTGCCAGCAGCTTAGGCGGGACGTCCGCAGATACGCAGTATTTT,CASSLGGTSADTQYF
TRBV27,TRBJ2-7,.,15,.,TGTGCCAGCAGTTTTGGAGGGGCCATCCCCTACGAGCAGTACTTC,CASSFGGAIPYEQYF
TRBV4-3,TRBJ2-1,.,19,TRBD2,TGCGCCAGCAGCCAAGACAAAGTCCGGCCTAGCGGGAGAGGGGATGAGCAGTTCTTC,CASSQDKVRPSGRGDEQFF
TRBV30,TRBJ1-4,.,14,.,TGTGCCTGGAGGGGGGGAGGATTGTTTGAAAAACTGTTTTTT,CAWRGGGLFEKLFF
TRBV6-2/TRBV6-3,TRBJ2-7,few,12,.,TGTGCCAGCAGTCCAGGGCTGGGGGAGCAGTACTTC,CASSPGLGEQYF
TRBV28,TRBJ2-1,.,13,TRBD1,TGTGCCAGCAGTTCCCCAGGGGGCAATGAGCAGTTCTTC,CASSSPGGNEQFF
TRBV19,TRBJ1-2,.,14,.,TGTGCCAGTAAGCCGGCTCTAGATAACTATGGCTACACCTTC,CASKPALDNYGYTF
TRBV11-2,TRBJ2-5,.,14,.,TGTGCCAGCAGCTCTGACTCCCATGTGCAGACCCAGTACTTC,CASSSDSHVQTQYF
TRBV19,TRBJ2-1,.,17,.,TGTGCCAGTAGTATAAAAGGGCTAGCGTCTTCCTACAATGAGCAGTTCTTC,CASSIKGLASSYNEQFF
TRBV5-1,TRBJ2-2,once,12,.,TGCGCCAGCAGCTTGGGAGGCGGGGAGCTGTTTTTT,CASSLGGGELFF
TRBV28,TRBJ1-1,few,15,.,TGTGCCAGCAGTTTGCTCCTCAGGGGCAGGACTGAAGCTTTCTTT,CASSLLLRGRTEAFF
TRBV5-1,TRBJ2-5,.,13,TRBD1,TGCGCCAGCGGCGGGACAGGCGGAGAGACCCAGTACTTC,CASGGTGGETQYF
TRBV18,TRBJ2-1,.,14,.,TGTGCCAGCTCACCACCGAGCAGGGTGGATGAGCAGTTCTTC,CASSPPSRVDEQFF
TRBV27,TRBJ1-4,.,16,TRBD1,TGTGCCAGCAGCAGAGCTCAGGGGGCGGCTAATGAAAAACTGTTTTTT,CASSRAQGAANEKLFF
TRBV18,TRBJ1-1,few,14,TRBD1,TGTGCCAGCTCTATAAGCAGGGGGCTGACTGAAGCTTTCTTT,CASSISRGLTEAFF
TRBV27,TRBJ2-5,.,14,TRBD1,TGTGCCAGCAGTTTAGGGACAGGGTTAGAGACCCAGTACTTC,CASSLGTGLETQYF
TRBV7-2,TRBJ2-7,.,14,.,TGTGCCAGCAGTCGTAACCAGGGTACCTACGAGCAGTACTTC,CASSRNQGTYEQYF